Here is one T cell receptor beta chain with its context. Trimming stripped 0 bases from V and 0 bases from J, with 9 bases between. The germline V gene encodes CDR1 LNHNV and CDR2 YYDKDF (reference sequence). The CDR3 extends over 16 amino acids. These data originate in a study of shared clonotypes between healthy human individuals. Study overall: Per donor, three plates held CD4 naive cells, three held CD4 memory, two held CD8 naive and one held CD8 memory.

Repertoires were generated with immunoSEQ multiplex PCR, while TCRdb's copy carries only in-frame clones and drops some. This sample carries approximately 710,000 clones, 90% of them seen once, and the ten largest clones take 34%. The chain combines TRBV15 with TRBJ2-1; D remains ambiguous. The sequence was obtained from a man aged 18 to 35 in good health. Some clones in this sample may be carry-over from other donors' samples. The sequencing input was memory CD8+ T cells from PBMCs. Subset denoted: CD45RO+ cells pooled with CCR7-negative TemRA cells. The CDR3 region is CATSRDRRSSYNEQFF. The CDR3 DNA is TGTGCCACCAGCAGAGATCGTAGAAGCTCCTACAATGAGCAGTTCTTC.